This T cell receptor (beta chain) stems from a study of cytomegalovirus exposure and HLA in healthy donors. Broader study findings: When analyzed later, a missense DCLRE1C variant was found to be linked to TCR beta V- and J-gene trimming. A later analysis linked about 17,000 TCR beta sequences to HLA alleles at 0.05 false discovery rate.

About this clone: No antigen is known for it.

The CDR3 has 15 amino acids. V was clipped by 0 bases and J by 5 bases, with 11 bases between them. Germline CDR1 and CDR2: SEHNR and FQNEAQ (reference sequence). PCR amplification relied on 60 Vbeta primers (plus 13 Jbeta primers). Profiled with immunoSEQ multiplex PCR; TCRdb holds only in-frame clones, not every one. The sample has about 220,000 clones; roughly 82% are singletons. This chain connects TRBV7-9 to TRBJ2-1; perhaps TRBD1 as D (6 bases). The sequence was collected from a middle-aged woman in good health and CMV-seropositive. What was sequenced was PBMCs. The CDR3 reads CASSLAGDRNNEQFF. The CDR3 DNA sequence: TGTGCCAGCAGCTTAGCCGGCGACAGGAACAATGAGCAGTTCTTC.